This paragraph covers one TCR beta chain sequence. Antigen unknown. The sample belongs to a study of OX40 agonist ivuxolimab in advanced cancers. Study-level points and caveats: Some patients without response likewise showed low normalized clonal expansion.

CDR1 is SGHKS, CDR2 YYEKEE, per germline (reference sequence). The CDR3 extends over 14 amino acids. Trimming shortened V by 6 bases and J by 6 bases, and 18 bases separated the two germline ends. The protocol was immunoSEQ multiplex PCR, while the TCRdb copy is restricted to in-frame clones and leaves out a portion. The table lists around 80,000 clones, around 80% of them singletons. The J gene is TRBJ1-1, the V gene TRBV5-5; TRBD1 is a possible D gene (5 bases). The clonotype comes from an adult with an advanced solid tumor such as melanoma, head and neck, liver or kidney cancer. The sample was CD4+ or CD8+ T cells sorted from blood, taken in a trial of the OX40 agonist ivuxolimab. This CDR3 reads CASNLWTSLAEAFF. The CDR3 DNA reads as TGTGCCAGCAACCTATGGACATCGCTCGCTGAAGCTTTCTTT.